This TCR beta chain was captured by sequencing in a study of blood T cells in healthy people across ages. Study results and limitations: Whereas aged donors had fewer naive CD4+ cells, long-lived donors had more of them and higher diversity.

The CDR3 is 12 residues long. The V gene's germline CDR1 is SEHNR and CDR2 FQNEAQ (reference sequence). Trimming cost V 4 bases and J 9 bases, with 10 bases left between them. A sample-barcoded 5' primer and a J-beta primer mix were used in a second PCR of about 6 to 12 cycles. Tagging of each cDNA molecule was performed by a template-switch adaptor with 12 random nucleotides. Samples each returned at least 3 million CDR3-containing paired-end reads. In TCRdb, the 5' RACE reads were re-called with MiXCR into one record per CDR3 protein. Found here are about 1.5 million distinct CDR3 sequences, about 45% of them singletons; the top ten hold 4%. This clonotype was seen only a few times. The antigen is undetermined.

The receptor comes from a woman younger than 30 in good health. The V call is TRBV7-9, the J call TRBJ1-5; D ambiguous. Sequencing used blood. CDR3 DNA sequence: TGTGCCAGCAGCTACCCCCGGGGGCCCCAGCATTTT. Translating gives CASSYPRGPQHF.